The count of the clone carrying this T cell receptor beta chain is one. Antigen: not known. Germline CDR1 reads SGHDT; CDR2 reads YYEEEE. CDR3 length: 13 residues. The germline V and J ends were trimmed by 3 bases and 5 bases, with 12 bases remaining between them. The entry originates in a study of cytomegalovirus exposure and HLA in healthy donors. Findings of the study overall: TCR beta V- and J-gene trimming, according to a later analysis, was linked to a missense DCLRE1C variant. In vitro data verified a few CMV-associated chains as specific for CMV antigens.

Researchers ran the PCR with 60 Vbeta and 13 Jbeta primers. Profiling relied on immunoSEQ multiplex PCR, and the TCRdb table lists in-frame clones only, not all of them. Among about 87,000 clones, 75% to 85% were seen once, and the ten largest hold 3% to 4%. V usage is TRBV5-6 and J usage is TRBJ2-7; TRBD1 is a possible D gene (6 bases). This clonotype was sampled from a woman in her thirties or forties in good health and CMV-seronegative. The specimen was PBMCs. The CDR3 nucleotides read TGTGCCAGCAGCTCCGGACAGAGGAACGAGCAGTACTTC. This sequence encodes CASSSGQRNEQYF.